This T cell receptor beta chain stems from a study of cytomegalovirus exposure and HLA in healthy donors. In the PCR, 60 Vbeta and 13 Jbeta primers were used. The repertoire was sequenced with immunoSEQ multiplex PCR; TCRdb's copy has only in-frame clones and lacks some. This sample carries about 140,000 clones, approximately 82% of them seen once, and the ten largest clones take approximately 1.5%. Points from the study as a whole: Presence/absence analyses rested on an assumption that sequencing depth was roughly uniform across donors.

As regards this clone: Its antigen is unidentified.

V gave up 5 bases and J gave up 4 bases, with 17 bases separating them. Germline values: CDR1 MNHEY, CDR2 SMNVEV (reference sequence). The CDR3 totals 15 residues. Sequencing was done on a sample of PBMCs. This clonotype was sampled from a young man in good health and CMV-seropositive. This chain links TRBV27 with TRBJ1-2; TRBD1 might be the D (5 bases). The CDR3 loop is CASSPLGGVLYGYTF. The DNA for the CDR3 is TGTGCCAGCAGTCCCCTGGGGGGGGTACTCTATGGCTACACCTTC.